The 32 T cell receptor beta chains below come from one sample, sequenced in a study of blood T cells in healthy people across ages. With a J-beta primer mix and a sample-barcoded 5' primer, a second PCR ran about 7 to 12 cycles. Each CDR3 protein is one row after TCRdb ran MiXCR on the 5' RACE reads. This sample has roughly 1,000,000 distinct CDR3 sequences; roughly a quarter occur once, and the top ten carry around 0.75%. These records were also assigned to another study, of T cells of mothers and their children.

The material sequenced was blood. All receptors come from a girl aged 2 to 10 in good health.

The chain joins TRBV24-1 to TRBJ2-5; D is ambiguous. Germline V gene data show CDR1 as KGHDR and CDR2 as SFDVKD. The CDR3 has 14 amino acids. With 1 base removed from V and 6 bases from J, the gap between germline ends came to 11 bases. The CDR3 loop reads CATSDFSPLQTQYF. In DNA, the CDR3 is TGTGCCACCAGTGATTTCTCCCCCCTACAGACCCAGTACTTC.

The chain uses TRBV5-1 and TRBJ1-4; D not certain. In germline, CDR1 is SGHRS, CDR2 YFSETQ. This CDR3 is built from 12 residues. V was shortened by 2 bases and J by 6 bases, with 5 bases between the two germline ends. CDR3 bases: TGCGCCAGCAGCTTAGACTATGAAAAACTGTTTTTT. It encodes CASSLDYEKLFF.

The rearrangement links TRBV7-3 to TRBJ2-1, with D tentatively TRBD2 (5 bases). The germline CDR1 and CDR2 sequences are SGHTA and FQGTGA. This CDR3 contains 14 residues. With 0 bases removed from V and 10 bases from J, the gap between germline ends came to 13 bases. CDR3 protein: CASSLTWGEREQFF. The CDR3 DNA reads as TGTGCCAGCAGCTTAACATGGGGAGAGCGGGAGCAGTTCTTC.

The V call is TRBV7-9, the J call TRBJ2-5; TRBD2 matches at 8 bases. The DNA end lines up better with TRBJ2-1; the J call may be wrong. The CDR3 runs 15 residues. CDR1 and CDR2 (germline): SEHNR, FQNEAQ (reference sequence). The CDR3 region is CASSLEWTSRNEQFF. The CDR3 DNA reads TGTGCCAGCAGCTTAGAGTGGACTAGCAGGAATGAGCAGTTCTTC.

This chain uses TRBV7-3 with TRBJ1-1; TRBD1 matches at 7 bases. CDR1 and CDR2 (germline): SGHTA, FQGTGA. The CDR3 runs to 13 residues. Trimming removed 4 bases from V and 6 bases from J; junction bases left unmatched: 5. CDR3 DNA: TGTGCCAGCAGCTCACAGGGGCAAGCTGAAGCTTTCTTT. Translating gives CASSSQGQAEAFF.

With regard to this clonotype: The junction differs from germline at one of its ends, possibly a read error. The chain couples TRBV10-3 to TRBJ2-3; either TRBD1 or TRBD2 may supply D (5 bases each). The CDR3 consists of 16 residues. Looked up from germline, CDR1 is ENHRY and CDR2 is SYGVKD. The CDR3 DNA follows: TGTGCCATCAGTGGGGACCGTACCCGTAGCACAGATACGCAGGATTTT. Protein: CAISGDRTRSTDTQDF.

The V gene is TRBV20-1, the J gene TRBJ1-2; weak D call: TRBD1 (6 bases). Per germline, CDR1 DFQATT and CDR2 SNEGSKA (reference sequence). Trimming took off 6 bases at V and 3 bases at J, with 17 bases between the two ends. The CDR3 extends over 14 amino acids. In DNA form, the CDR3 reads TGCAGTGCCCCCGAGGGGGGGACTGACTATGGCTACACCTTC. This sequence encodes CSAPEGGTDYGYTF.

This clonotype was recorded a few times. The V and J genes are TRBV6-2 or TRBV6-3 and TRBJ1-4; D not resolved. In germline, CDR1 is MNHEY, CDR2 SVGEGT. This CDR3 contains 13 residues. Trimming stripped 2 bases from V and 9 bases from J, with 10 bases between. CDR3 sequence (DNA): TGTGCCAGCAGTTACGATGGGAATCAAAAACTGTTTTTT. It translates to CASSYDGNQKLFF.

J is TRBJ2-5 and V is TRBV27, with D maybe TRBD1 (6 bases). Deletions cut 4 bases from V and 5 bases from J, with 23 bases between. The CDR3 is 17 residues long. Germline CDR1 MNHEY, CDR2 SMNVEV (reference sequence). CDR3 loop: CASSSTRADRRRETQYF. CDR3 DNA sequence: TGTGCCAGCAGTTCTACGCGGGCAGACAGGCGCAGGGAGACCCAGTACTTC.

The chain joins TRBV12-3 or TRBV12-4 to TRBJ1-1; D not certain. CDR3 length equals 14 residues. V was shortened by 1 base and J by 3 bases, with 9 bases between the two germline ends. CDR3 sequence reads: CASSLGWGHTEAFF. For the CDR3, the DNA is TGTGCCAGCAGTTTAGGTTGGGGTCACACTGAAGCTTTCTTT.

This clonotype has only a few counts. Mismatch with germline at one junction end may stem from a read error. The rearrangement joins TRBV6-6 to TRBJ2-5; D is possibly TRBD1 or TRBD2 (5 bases each). The end of the DNA aligns better with TRBJ2-1, so the J call may be wrong. The CDR3 has 14 amino acids. The V gene's germline CDR1 is MNHNY and CDR2 SVGAGI (reference sequence). CDR3 bases: TGTGCCAGCAGTGGGACGGGACCTCACAACGAGCAGTTCTTC. This encodes CASSGTGPHNEQFF.

This clonotype was found a few times. This chain uses TRBV24-1 with TRBJ2-1; no firm D call. Trimming took 3 bases from V and 7 from J, leaving 9 bases between them. The CDR3 consists of 13 residues. Germline assignment: CDR1 KGHDR and CDR2 SFDVKD. As DNA, the CDR3 is TGTGCCACCAGTGATCCGGATCGAAATGAGCAGTTCTTC. Translated: CATSDPDRNEQFF.

The chain combines TRBV7-2 with TRBJ2-4, with a possible D match to TRBD1 (5 bases). CDR3 size: 15 residues. Between the trimmed V and J ends, which lost 5 bases and 6 bases, there was a span of 17 bases. The germline gives CDR1 SGHTA, CDR2 FQGNSA. The CDR3: CASSRQVSTVNIQYF. The CDR3 DNA is TGTGCCAGCAGCCGCCAGGTATCGACAGTAAACATTCAGTACTTC.

This clonotype has a handful of counts. For the CDR3, the DNA is TGTGCCAGCAGCTTAGATACAGGGACCCCCTATGGCTACACCTTC. Protein: CASSLDTGTPYGYTF. This chain uses TRBV7-2 with TRBJ1-2; D perhaps matches TRBD1 (6 bases). Germline CDR1 reads SGHTA; CDR2 reads FQGNSA. This CDR3 has 15 residues. The V end was cut by 1 base, the J end by 4 bases, with 13 bases between.

The table lists this clonotype with a few counts. The V call is TRBV11-2, the J call TRBJ1-4; 8 bases line up with TRBD1. The length of the CDR3 is 16 residues. With V trimmed by 1 base and J by 8 bases, 9 bases remained unmatched. Germline V gene sequence: CDR1 SGHAT, CDR2 FQNNGV. The CDR3 protein is CASSLGVTGGREKLFF. The CDR3 DNA follows: TGTGCCAGCAGCTTAGGAGTAACAGGGGGACGAGAAAAACTGTTTTTT.

This clonotype was counted a few times. The V gene is TRBV7-2, the J gene TRBJ2-3; a weak D match, TRBD2 (5 bases). The V end was cut by 2 bases, the J end by 2 bases, with 11 bases between. CDR1 SGHTA and CDR2 FQGNSA come from the germline V gene. CDR3 length: 15 amino acids. CDR3: CASSLYALDTDTQYF. DNA of the CDR3: TGTGCCAGCAGCTTATACGCACTAGACACAGATACGCAGTATTTT.

The genes are TRBV20-1 and TRBJ2-5; 8 nucleotides match TRBD2. This CDR3 has 13 residues. Per germline, CDR1 DFQATT and CDR2 SNEGSKA (reference sequence). V shed 1 base and J 10 bases; nucleotides not matched to a gene: 8. CDR3 in DNA: TGCAGTGCTAGAGCACTAGCGGAGTGGAGCCAGTACTTC. Its translation is CSARALAEWSQYF.

On this clonotype: One end of the junction fails to match germline, which may point to a read error. The rearrangement links TRBV7-7 to TRBJ2-2; 14 nucleotides line up with TRBD2. The CDR3 loop spans 18 amino acids. Per germline, CDR1 SSHAT and CDR2 FNYEAQ (reference sequence). DNA of the CDR3: TGTGCTAGCAGCCCAAGTTCCGGGACTAGCGGGGGTACCGGGGAGCTGTTTTTT. Translation: CASSPSSGTSGGTGELFF.

The rearrangement joins TRBV4-3 to TRBJ2-2; unclear D gene. The length of the CDR3 is 15 residues. V was pared by 0 bases and J by 5 bases, with 10 bases between. The V gene's germline CDR1 is LGHNA and CDR2 YSLEER. The CDR3 here is CASSQDRTLTGELFF. The CDR3 DNA follows: TGCGCCAGCAGCCAAGATAGGACCCTAACCGGGGAGCTGTTTTTT.

This chain connects TRBV29-1 to TRBJ2-7; D is unresolved. Looked up from germline, CDR1 is SQVTM and CDR2 is ANQGSEA. This CDR3 spans 13 amino acids. Trimming removed 6 bases at V and 0 bases at J, with 12 bases between. The CDR3 region is CSVILQSSYEQYF. In DNA, the CDR3 is TGCAGCGTGATCTTACAGTCCTCCTACGAGCAGTACTTC.

The V call is TRBV15, the J call TRBJ2-4, with 7 bases aligning to TRBD1. J gave up 0 bases and V 0 bases, and 5 bases lay outside the gene matches. CDR1 is LNHNV and CDR2 is YYDKDF in the germline V gene (reference sequence). This CDR3 is built from 17 residues. CDR3 DNA sequence: TGTGCCACCAGCAGAGAACTCGGGGACAGAGCCAAAAACATTCAGTACTTC. Its protein product is CATSRELGDRAKNIQYF.

This clonotype showed up just a few times. V gene TRBV18 combines with J gene TRBJ1-1; TRBD1 is a possible D gene (5 bases). The germline V and J ends were trimmed by 0 bases and 0 bases, with 11 bases remaining between them. Germline V CDR1 and CDR2: KGHSH, LQKENI. CDR3 size: 16 residues. In DNA form, the CDR3 reads TGTGCCAGCTCACCACCACCAGGGTTAATGAACACTGAAGCTTTCTTT. Translation gives CASSPPPGLMNTEAFF.

This clonotype was seen only a few times. The genes are TRBV9 and TRBJ2-5; D gene ambiguous. Gene TRBJ2-7 matches the end of the DNA better, so the J call may be wrong. Per germline, CDR1 SGDLS and CDR2 YYNGEE. The CDR3 is 14 amino acids. In nucleotides, the CDR3 is TGTGCCAGCAGCGTAGACGGAGTGGCCTACGAGCAGTACTTC. This translates into CASSVDGVAYEQYF.

The gene calls are TRBV20-1 and TRBJ2-5, with D possibly TRBD1 on 6 matching bases. Gene TRBJ2-7 matches the end of the DNA better, so the J call may be wrong. This CDR3 has 11 amino acids. Germline assignment: CDR1 DFQATT and CDR2 SNEGSKA (reference sequence). This CDR3 reads CSAVQGYEQYF. Here the CDR3 DNA reads TGCAGTGCTGTACAGGGCTACGAGCAGTACTTC.

V and J are TRBV9 and TRBJ1-6; possible D gene TRBD1, 6 bases. Trimming removed 0 bases at V and 6 bases at J, with 10 bases between. Germline V gene data show CDR1 as SGDLS and CDR2 as YYNGEE. The CDR3 loop spans 15 amino acids. CDR3 DNA sequence: TGTGCCAGCAGCGTAGAGGCAGGGGTTAATTCACCCCTCCACTTT. This sequence encodes CASSVEAGVNSPLHF. Supplemented by reference TRBV9 and TRBJ1-6, the full variable domain reads DSGVTQTPKHLITATGQRVTLRCSPRSGDLSVYWYQQSLDQGLQFLIQYYNGEERAKGNILERFSAQQFPDLHSELNLSSLELGDSALYFCASSVEAGVNSPLHFGNGTRLTVT.

This clonotype was seen a few times. The chain joins TRBV6-5 to TRBJ1-6, with a tentative D call TRBD1 (5 bases). Germline CDR1 and CDR2: MNHEY and SVGAGI. The length of the CDR3 is 17 residues. V was trimmed by 0 bases and J by 0 bases, leaving 9 bases between them. CDR3 DNA sequence: TGTGCCAGCAGTTACTCGCAAGGGGCCTCCTATAATTCACCCCTCCACTTT. This codes for CASSYSQGASYNSPLHF.

The J gene is TRBJ2-7, the V gene TRBV20-1; a weak D match, TRBD2 (6 bases). CDR1 is DFQATT and CDR2 is SNEGSKA in the germline V gene (reference sequence). Deletions cut 5 bases from V and 0 bases from J, with 14 bases between. The CDR3 is 14 residues long. CDR3 sequence: CSAQWDLSSYEQYF. Written as DNA, the CDR3 is TGCAGTGCTCAATGGGACTTAAGCTCCTACGAGCAGTACTTC.

The chain has TRBV29-1 and TRBJ2-1; D is unresolved. The CDR3 is made up of 15 amino acids. Germline values: CDR1 SQVTM, CDR2 ANQGSEA. V lost 2 bases, J lost 2 bases, and 13 bases lay in between. For the CDR3, the DNA is TGCAGCGTTGAACCGGCCGGGCCCACCTACAATGAGCAGTTCTTC. Translation gives CSVEPAGPTYNEQFF.

The rearrangement uses TRBV6-5 and TRBJ2-7; no definite D call. This CDR3 comprises 13 residues. Trimming cost V 0 bases and J 3 bases, with 6 bases left between them. The germline gives CDR1 MNHEY, CDR2 SVGAGI. CDR3 region: CASSYSPFYEQYF. The CDR3 region has the DNA TGTGCCAGCAGTTACTCCCCGTTCTACGAGCAGTACTTC.

Only a few counts were recorded for this clonotype. The chain recombines TRBV5-1 with TRBJ2-1; D might be TRBD1 (5 bases). Trimming removed 0 bases from V and 8 bases from J, with 15 bases in between. Looked up from germline, CDR1 is SGHRS and CDR2 is YFSETQ. This CDR3 region has 15 residues. The CDR3 is CASSLEGAHWDEQFF. CDR3 DNA sequence: TGCGCCAGCAGCTTGGAAGGGGCGCACTGGGATGAGCAGTTCTTC.

In its sample, this clonotype was seen a few times. The chain links TRBV5-1 to TRBJ2-2; D perhaps matches TRBD2 (6 bases). CDR1 and CDR2 from the germline V gene are SGHRS and YFSETQ. Trimming left V 1 base short and J 0 bases short, with 10 bases between. This CDR3 has 16 residues. CDR3 sequence: CASSLIGTSNTGELFF. CDR3 bases: TGCGCCAGCAGCTTGATCGGGACTTCGAACACCGGGGAGCTGTTTTTT.

Many counts were recorded for this clonotype. The chain combines TRBV11-2 with TRBJ2-5; D might be TRBD1 or TRBD2, each matching 5 bases. CDR1 is SGHAT, CDR2 FQNNGV, per germline. Trimming cost V 1 base and J 5 bases, with 14 bases left between them. The CDR3 covers 15 residues. CDR3 DNA sequence: TGTGCCAGCAGCTTAGTTGGGGGTGGAGAGGAGACCCAGTACTTC. It encodes CASSLVGGGEETQYF.